Listed here are 32 T cell receptor beta chains from one sample, sequenced in a study of STAT3 mutations in large granular lymphocyte leukemia. Findings and limits, study-wide: Every T-LGLL patient had at least one immunodominant TCRbeta clonotype.

Their antigens remain unidentified. Produced via immunoSEQ multiplex PCR; TCRdb's table is partial and in-frame only. The sample has over 3,500 clones, around 80% seen once. The sample comprised peripheral blood mononuclear cells. The origin of the receptors is a man aged 35-49 years with T-cell large granular lymphocyte leukemia. Some clones in this sample may be carry-over from other donors' samples.

This clone is classed as medium-sized. The chain employs TRBV7-9 and TRBJ2-7; a weak D match, TRBD1 (6 bases). Trimming cost V 4 bases and J 11 bases, with 12 bases left between them. Germline CDR1 and CDR2: SEHNR and FQNEAQ (reference sequence). The CDR3 has 11 amino acids. CDR3: CASSWGQPEYF. The CDR3 bases are TGTGCCAGCAGCTGGGGACAACCTGAGTACTTC.

The V call is TRBV6-5, the J call TRBJ1-1; possibly TRBD1 for D (5 bases). CDR3 length: 14 amino acids. Germline V gives CDR1 MNHEY, CDR2 SVGAGI. V gave up 4 bases and J gave up 1 base, with 10 bases separating them. Here the CDR3 DNA reads TGTGCCAGCAGTTTAGGGACGGGGAACACTGAAGCTTTCTTT. The encoded protein is CASSLGTGNTEAFF.

J is TRBJ1-1 and V is TRBV29-1, with D possibly being TRBD1 (6 bases). Trimming pared 7 bases from V and 3 bases from J, leaving 12 bases between. Per germline, CDR1 SQVTM and CDR2 ANQGSEA. This CDR3 region has 12 residues. CDR3 in amino acids: CSAGGGDTEAFF. Here the CDR3 DNA reads TGCAGCGCCGGAGGGGGGGACACTGAAGCTTTCTTT.

This chain links TRBV30 with TRBJ1-6; D possibly corresponds to TRBD1 (6 bases). This CDR3 spans 15 amino acids. The V gene lost 3 bases and the J gene lost 0 bases, with 9 bases spanning the gap. Germline V gives CDR1 GTSNPN, CDR2 SVGIG (reference sequence). CDR3 nucleotide sequence: TGTGCCTGGAGAGGGGGGAGCTCCTATAATTCACCCCTCCACTTT. Amino acids: CAWRGGSSYNSPLHF.

V and J are TRBV18 and TRBJ2-3; no firm D call. V gave up 3 bases and J gave up 0 bases, with 4 bases separating them. The CDR3 consists of 13 residues. The germline gives CDR1 KGHSH, CDR2 LQKENI. The chain's CDR3 is CASSPSSTDTQYF. The DNA for the CDR3 is TGTGCCAGCTCACCTTCTAGCACAGATACGCAGTATTTT.

The count of this clone is one. V usage is TRBV29-1 and J usage is TRBJ2-7, with 8 positions matching TRBD1. V shed 1 base and J 0 bases; nucleotides not matched to a gene: 8. The CDR3 sequence is 16 residues long. Germline loops: CDR1 SQVTM, CDR2 ANQGSEA. CDR3 loop: CSVEVARTGTSYEQYF. CDR3 coding DNA: TGCAGCGTTGAAGTGGCCCGGACAGGGACCTCCTACGAGCAGTACTTC.

CDR3 in amino acids: CASTPWQLGVRETQYF. The CDR3 DNA sequence: TGCGCCAGCACCCCTTGGCAATTAGGGGTTCGGGAGACCCAGTACTTC. V and J are TRBV5-1 and TRBJ2-5, with D possibly being TRBD1 (5 bases). Trimming took off 6 bases at V and 5 bases at J, with 23 bases between the two ends. The CDR3 runs 16 residues. Per germline, CDR1 SGHRS and CDR2 YFSETQ.

The J gene is TRBJ1-1, the V gene TRBV4-2; the match to TRBD1 covers 8 bases. CDR3 size: 14 residues. V lost 2 bases and J lost 7; bases outside the gene matches: 6. CDR1 is LGHNA and CDR2 is YNFKEQ in the germline V gene. DNA of the CDR3: TGTGCCAGCAGCCAAAGACAGGGGCGGGATGAAGCTTTCTTT. This sequence encodes CASSQRQGRDEAFF.

The CDR3 spells CAWVRGPTEAFF. The CDR3 DNA reads TGTGCCTGGGTGCGGGGGCCCACTGAAGCTTTCTTT. The chain is built from TRBV30 and TRBJ1-1, with a possible D match to TRBD1 (6 bases). There are 12 residues in the CDR3. The V end was cut by 5 bases, the J end by 4 bases, with 11 bases between. Per the germline V gene, CDR1 is GTSNPN and CDR2 is SVGIG (reference sequence).

The gene calls are TRBV29-1 and TRBJ2-7; TRBD1 agrees at 7 bases. Germline values: CDR1 SQVTM, CDR2 ANQGSEA. The V and J ends lost 6 bases and 8 bases, in that order; junction bases with no gene match: 19. The CDR3 is 15 residues long. The CDR3 DNA reads TGCAGCGTCGAGACCGGGACAGCCGAAAGTGGGAAGCAGTACTTC. Protein sequence: CSVETGTAESGKQYF.

This clone was counted a few times. The chain links TRBV9 to TRBJ2-5; 8 nucleotides match TRBD2. The V gene end was trimmed by 1 base and the J gene end by 3 bases; junction bases not matched to a gene: 8. CDR3 length: 16 amino acids. Germline loops: CDR1 SGDLS, CDR2 YYNGEE. In DNA form, the CDR3 reads TGTGCCAGCAGCGTAATCCCCGGGGGGGCAAAAGAGACCCAGTACTTC. Protein sequence: CASSVIPGGAKETQYF.

This rearrangement joins TRBV5-4 to TRBJ1-1; no clear D. V dropped 1 base and J dropped 6 bases, with 10 bases sitting between them. The CDR3 loop spans 13 amino acids. Germline CDR1 is SGHNT and CDR2 is YYREEE (reference sequence). DNA for the CDR3: TGTGCCAGCAGCTTGAGTGGTGGCCCTGAAGCTTTCTTT. Its translation: CASSLSGGPEAFF.

The J gene is TRBJ1-2, the V gene TRBV5-1, with a tentative D call TRBD1 (5 bases). In germline, CDR1 is SGHRS, CDR2 YFSETQ. Trimming pared 3 bases from V and 2 bases from J, leaving 17 bases between. The CDR3 is made up of 16 amino acids. The CDR3 reads CASSSFPGRDNYGYTF. In DNA form, the CDR3 reads TGCGCCAGCAGCTCCTTTCCGGGACGGGACAACTATGGCTACACCTTC.

The chain uses TRBV28 and TRBJ1-6; no definite D call. V was pared by 4 bases and J by 10 bases, with 17 bases between. This CDR3 has 15 amino acids. Germline lookup yields CDR1 MDHEN and CDR2 SYDVKM. The CDR3 DNA follows: TGTGCCAGCAGTTCCTTCTTAGGGAGTCGATCACCCCTCCACTTT. Translated: CASSSFLGSRSPLHF.

The chain employs TRBV4-1 and TRBJ2-1, with D perhaps TRBD1 (6 bases). The ends were cut back, 0 bases at V and 10 bases at J, with 10 bases in the middle. From germline, CDR1 is MGHRA and CDR2 YSYEKL. The CDR3 totals 13 residues. The CDR3 region is CASSQEGGREQFF. CDR3 nucleotides: TGCGCCAGCAGCCAAGAAGGGGGACGAGAGCAGTTCTTC.

The chain recombines TRBV28 with TRBJ2-7; TRBD1 matches 8 bases. Losses at the gene ends were 7 bases for V and 2 bases for J; bases not matched to a gene: 13. The CDR3 consists of 16 residues. In germline, CDR1 is MDHEN, CDR2 SYDVKM. The CDR3 DNA reads TGTGCCAGCATGGGGACATCGGACAGGGACCCCTACGAGCAGTACTTC. Translating it yields CASMGTSDRDPYEQYF.

This chain uses TRBV5-1 with TRBJ2-3; D is undetermined. Deletions cut 0 bases from V and 0 bases from J, with 5 bases between. Germline assignment: CDR1 SGHRS and CDR2 YFSETQ. The CDR3 is 14 amino acids. The CDR3 is CASSLGASTDTQYF. DNA for the CDR3: TGCGCCAGCAGCTTGGGGGCTAGCACAGATACGCAGTATTTT.

This chain connects TRBV19 to TRBJ1-2, with 9 bases lining up with TRBD1. This CDR3 spans 16 amino acids. Germline V gives CDR1 LNHDA, CDR2 SQIVND (reference sequence). The junction had 7 bases not matched to a gene; V was cut back by 4 bases and J by 1 base. This chain's CDR3 is CASSTRTGADNYGYTF. The CDR3 coding sequence is TGTGCCAGTAGTACCCGGACAGGGGCAGATAACTATGGCTACACCTTC.

This chain links TRBV5-1 with TRBJ2-7; tentative D call: TRBD1 (6 bases). With 0 bases removed from V and 0 bases from J, the gap between germline ends came to 7 bases. Germline V lookup: CDR1 SGHRS, CDR2 YFSETQ. The CDR3 extends over 14 amino acids. The CDR3 loop reads CASSLVGHSYEQYF. CDR3 DNA sequence: TGCGCCAGCAGCTTGGTGGGACACTCCTACGAGCAGTACTTC.

The chain employs TRBV27 and TRBJ2-3, with D unresolved. V was cut by 2 bases and J by 4 bases, with 16 bases left in between. The CDR3 is 16 amino acids. From germline, CDR1 is MNHEY and CDR2 SMNVEV (reference sequence). The CDR3 DNA sequence: TGTGCCAGCAGTTTACTAACCGCGGTACGGGCAGATACGCAGTATTTT. Its protein is CASSLLTAVRADTQYF.

This clone was seen once. The rearrangement links TRBV7-9 to TRBJ2-7; D may be TRBD1 (6 bases). From germline, CDR1 is SEHNR and CDR2 FQNEAQ (reference sequence). Trimming took 5 bases from V and 3 from J, leaving 17 bases between them. The CDR3 length is 15 residues. The CDR3 nucleotides are TGTGCCAGCAGCCTAAAATATGGACAGTTCTACGAGCAGTACTTC. Translated: CASSLKYGQFYEQYF.

The chain is built from TRBV18 and TRBJ1-1; D not resolved. The germline CDR1 and CDR2 sequences are KGHSH and LQKENI. There are 16 residues in the CDR3. Between the trimmed V and J ends, which lost 3 bases and 0 bases, there was a span of 14 bases. This CDR3 reads CASSPSAKGVNTEAFF. The CDR3 nucleotides read TGTGCCAGCTCACCTTCGGCTAAAGGAGTGAACACTGAAGCTTTCTTT.

There are a few counts of this clone. The chain is built from TRBV27 and TRBJ1-1; D is ambiguous. This CDR3 has 13 residues. CDR1 and CDR2 (germline): MNHEY, SMNVEV (reference sequence). Trimming took 2 bases from V and 1 from J, leaving 5 bases between them. Written as DNA, the CDR3 is TGTGCCAGCAGTTTACAGTGGAACACTGAAGCTTTCTTT. Its translation is CASSLQWNTEAFF.

V usage is TRBV2 and J usage is TRBJ2-5; 7 bases are a match to TRBD2. Germline lookup yields CDR1 SNHLY and CDR2 FYNNEI. The length of the CDR3 is 17 residues. With 8 bases clipped from V and 0 bases from J, the junction kept 15 bases outside the gene matches. CDR3 protein: CASGGGWRGAYQETQYF. CDR3 sequence (DNA): TGTGCCAGCGGGGGGGGTTGGAGGGGAGCGTACCAAGAGACCCAGTACTTC. The variable domain in full, with the rest retrieved from reference TRBV2 and TRBJ2-5, is EPEVTQTPSHQVTQMGQEVILRCVPISNHLYFYWYRQILGQKVEFLVSFYNNEISEKSEIFDDQFSVERPDGSNFTLKIRSTKLEDSAMYFCASGGGWRGAYQETQYFGPGTRLLVL.

This clone was seen only once. This sequence joins TRBV5-1 and TRBJ1-2; 7 nucleotides match TRBD1. Trimming removed 4 bases from V and 4 bases from J; junction bases left unmatched: 13. CDR1 and CDR2 (germline): SGHRS, YFSETQ. The CDR3 runs 16 residues. CDR3 sequence: CASSTGQPAPPYGYTF. The CDR3 nucleotides read TGCGCCAGCAGCACGGGACAGCCAGCTCCCCCCTATGGCTACACCTTC.

V and J are TRBV5-4 and TRBJ2-1, with TRBD2 identical over 8 bases. V gave up 2 bases and J gave up 5 bases; unmatched junction bases: 6. This CDR3 comprises 15 residues. Germline CDR1 and CDR2: SGHNT and YYREEE (reference sequence). CDR3 sequence: CASSLSGGADNEQFF. In nucleotides, the CDR3 is TGTGCCAGCAGCTTATCGGGGGGGGCCGACAATGAGCAGTTCTTC.

The rearrangement uses TRBV11-2 and TRBJ1-3; unclear D gene. CDR1 is SGHAT, CDR2 FQNNGV, per germline. V gave up 4 bases and J gave up 0 bases, with 10 bases separating them. The CDR3 loop spans 15 amino acids. DNA of the CDR3: TGTGCCAGCAGCTCAGACGCGCGCTCTGGAAACACCATATATTTT. It translates to CASSSDARSGNTIYF.

The chain combines TRBV4-3 with TRBJ1-1; 9 positions match TRBD1. The CDR3 covers 16 residues. Germline CDR1 and CDR2: LGHNA and YSLEER. Trimming removed 2 bases from V and 7 bases from J; junction bases left unmatched: 11. The CDR3 sequence is CASSQFPGQGMVEAFF. The CDR3 DNA follows: TGCGCCAGCAGCCAATTCCCGGGACAGGGAATGGTTGAAGCTTTCTTT.

This clone came up once. The rearrangement links TRBV13 to TRBJ2-3; D is possibly TRBD1 (5 bases). The CDR3 runs to 15 residues. Germline lookup yields CDR1 PRHDT and CDR2 FYEKMQ (reference sequence). V shed 5 bases and J shed 3 bases, with 15 bases lying between them. The CDR3 region has the DNA TGTGCCAGCAGCGCTACCGACAGCAAGACAGATACGCAGTATTTT. Translation: CASSATDSKTDTQYF.

V gene TRBV30 combines with J gene TRBJ1-3; D is possibly TRBD1 (6 bases). The CDR3 covers 13 residues. Germline V gene sequence: CDR1 GTSNPN, CDR2 SVGIG (reference sequence). V lost 5 bases, J lost 0 bases, and 8 bases lay in between. This CDR3 is CAWGGGSGNTIYF. Written as DNA, the CDR3 is TGTGCCTGGGGAGGGGGCTCTGGAAACACCATATATTTT.

This clone occurred once. This sequence joins TRBV18 and TRBJ1-1; 12 nucleotides line up with TRBD1. The CDR3 has 17 amino acids. J was trimmed by 4 bases and V by 4 bases; bases with no gene match: 10. Germline loops: CDR1 KGHSH, CDR2 LQKENI. CDR3 sequence: CASSRRDRGLPGTEAFF. The CDR3 nucleotides are TGTGCCAGCTCACGCCGGGACAGGGGGCTCCCGGGCACTGAAGCTTTCTTT.

This chain connects TRBV5-1 to TRBJ1-1; D not certain. Germline loops: CDR1 SGHRS, CDR2 YFSETQ. This CDR3 is 15 amino acids long. V lost 4 bases to trimming and J lost 4 bases, with 17 bases between them. This CDR3 reads CASSPSTGVITEAFF. The CDR3, as DNA: TGCGCCAGCAGCCCTTCGACCGGAGTAATCACTGAAGCTTTCTTT.